The clone carrying this T cell receptor (beta chain) was counted a few times. Antigen: not known. These data belong to a study of beta chain features in type 1 diabetes. General study results and limits: A moderate, significant TCRB CDR3 shortening appeared in type 1 diabetes across four CD4+ subsets.

Heparinised blood was drawn once per donor, averaging approximately 100 mL. Since all of the isolated RNA was reverse transcribed, expressed TCRB transcripts were what got sequenced. Sequencing was performed with immunoSEQ multiplex PCR; in TCRdb, only in-frame clones are kept and a portion is missing. The table includes about 700,000 clones, around an eighth detected once. This clonotype was obtained from a man aged 18 to 30 with type 1 diabetes. Specimen: naive CD4+ T cells from blood.

Written as DNA, the CDR3 is TGTGCCAGCAGTCGGACAGGGCGAGCCAATCAGCCCCAGCATTTT. Its protein is CASSRTGRANQPQHF. V usage is TRBV5-8 and J usage is TRBJ1-5; 8 positions match TRBD1. Germline CDR1 is SGHTS and CDR2 is YDEGEE. The V gene end was trimmed by 5 bases and the J gene end by 3 bases; junction bases not matched to a gene: 7. The CDR3 runs 15 residues.